The rows below give T cell receptor beta chains drawn from one sample of a study of T cell responses to AZD1222 COVID-19 vaccine. TCRdb's copy holds only in-frame clones and misses some; the assay was immunoSEQ multiplex PCR. The data hold 250,000 to 300,000 clones, with around 92% observed a single time. This sample comprised peripheral blood, obtained 28 days after the second AZD1222 dose. All receptors derive from an adult who received the AZD1222 COVID-19 vaccine. CDR3s include the opening cysteine and the closing phenylalanine or tryptophan. Each record gives: J gene, D gene, V gene, CDR3 protein. A D gene is named only where the DNA matches it firmly.

TRBJ1-6	TRBD1	TRBV7-2	CASSQGVWSNSPLHF
TRBJ2-1	TRBD1	TRBV19	CASSGDRLNEQFF
TRBJ2-3	NA	TRBV19	CASSDGAYRTDTQYF
TRBJ1-2	NA	TRBV7-9	CASTIPGKGYTF
TRBJ2-7	TRBD1	TRBV6-6	CASSRRSVQGATYEQYF
TRBJ2-7	TRBD2	TRBV7-8	CASRPDGGSGRASYEQYF
TRBJ2-3	TRBD2	TRBV2	CASSEWTSGGLPGTDTQYF
TRBJ2-7	NA	TRBV3-1/TRBV3-2	CASSPPPAAPDVEQYF
TRBJ1-1	TRBD1	TRBV2	CASREQGMNTEAFF
TRBJ1-2	NA	TRBV4-2	CASSPLVANYGYTF
TRBJ2-7	NA	TRBV9	CASSVGHVSSYEQYF
TRBJ1-4	NA	TRBV5-1	CASSFGGSGNEKLFF
TRBJ2-4	NA	TRBV7-2	CASSPPQNIQYF
TRBJ2-3	TRBD1	TRBV7-9	CASSKDRAGTDTQYF
TRBJ2-7	NA	TRBV11-2	CASSILESYEQYF
TRBJ1-5	NA	TRBV28	CASSLRPEDNQPQHF
TRBJ1-2	NA	TRBV10-3	CAISEPAEGPEGYGYTF
TRBJ2-2	NA	TRBV27	CASSGLVWAPNTGELFF
TRBJ2-3	NA	TRBV15	CATREGTLRAQYF
TRBJ2-1	TRBD2	TRBV5-1	CASSSGRLAGGGPYNEQFF
TRBJ2-1	NA	TRBV12-3/TRBV12-4	CASRDLGEQFF
TRBJ2-6	NA	TRBV24-1	CATSDRLPSGANVLTF
TRBJ2-3	NA	TRBV5-1	CASRPGGPGTDTQYF
TRBJ2-1	TRBD2	TRBV7-9	CASSFRLAGDNEQFF
TRBJ2-7	NA	TRBV30	CAWSRNYEQYF
TRBJ2-3	NA	TRBV29-1	CSAGRQGGLTQYF
TRBJ1-5	NA	TRBV11-2	CASSPEGLNQPQHF
TRBJ1-6	NA	TRBV28	CASSLSGVSRGSPLHF
TRBJ1-2	NA	TRBV2	CASSQGINYGYTF
TRBJ2-1	NA	TRBV4-1	CASSQIGGEQFF
TRBJ2-1	TRBD1	TRBV6-2/TRBV6-3	CASSPTGINEQFF
TRBJ2-1	TRBD2	TRBV19	CASSPGLGPYNEQFF
TRBJ2-7	NA	TRBV28	CASSNLPRQDSYEQYF
TRBJ1-1	NA	TRBV7-9	CASSSNGGTEAFF
TRBJ1-2	NA	TRBV4-1	CASSLGIRSHYGYTF
TRBJ1-2	NA	TRBV6-1	CASSERGTNGYTF
TRBJ2-7	NA	TRBV7-8	CASSLGRGPEQYF
TRBJ2-7	TRBD1	TRBV10-3	CAISGGQGALYEQYF
TRBJ1-1	NA	TRBV7-2	CASSLAGPLNTEAFF
TRBJ2-3	NA	TRBV29-1	CSVDRAGAGSLTDTQYF
TRBJ2-7	NA	TRBV6-1	CASSETVSSYEQYF
TRBJ1-1	NA	TRBV6-6	CASSYSWQPNTEAFF
TRBJ1-6	NA	TRBV5-4	CASSLLDSSNSPLHF
TRBJ2-7	NA	TRBV28	CASSNPGRQGYSYEQYF
TRBJ2-7	NA	TRBV13	CASSLNPSGEQYF
TRBJ1-1	NA	TRBV27	CASSLWAGGVAFF
TRBJ1-1	NA	TRBV5-1	CASSYPRGEGTEAFF
TRBJ2-2	NA	TRBV11-2	CASSSRVGNTPPGELFF
TRBJ2-7	NA	TRBV11-1	CASSSGPRRDEQYF
TRBJ2-3	TRBD2	TRBV4-1	CASSQVGRGGAAQYF
TRBJ1-3	NA	TRBV6-5	CASRPPGPRNTIYF
TRBJ2-2	TRBD2	TRBV5-1	CASKLRTSGANTGELFF
TRBJ1-1	TRBD1	TRBV28	CASSPTGAHTEAFF
TRBJ2-1	NA	TRBV28	CASSLGGVGVYNEQFF
TRBJ1-6	NA	TRBV27	CASSAVWNSPLHF
TRBJ1-1	NA	TRBV29-1	CSGLVQGYEAFF
TRBJ1-4	TRBD1	TRBV12-5	CASGLVGGQGEKLFF
TRBJ2-5	NA	TRBV28	CASSRLVTETQYF
TRBJ2-7	NA	TRBV5-1	CASRPPGDEQYF